This is a list of T cell receptor beta chains from one sample in a study of blood T cell repertoires in COVID-19. Sequencing was performed with immunoSEQ multiplex PCR; in TCRdb, only in-frame clones are kept and a portion is missing. The table includes 250,000 to 400,000 clones, approximately 88% detected once. Sequences were obtained from PBMCs or T cells enriched from blood (not recorded which). These receptors were taken from a man in his 60s who had recovered from COVID-19. Both conserved end residues are part of each CDR3. The D gene is left open where the match is weak. Size tells how often a clone was seen (once, few, many) or the class of an expanded clone, and some rows leave it out.

d_gene: -; j_gene: TRBJ1-4; v_gene: TRBV5-1; abundance: -; CDR3nt: TGCGCCAGCAGCTTCGGTACCGGACAGCCTGTGTTTTTT; CDR3aa: CASSFGTGQPVFF
d_gene: TRBD2; j_gene: TRBJ2-2; v_gene: TRBV27; abundance: -; CDR3nt: TGTGCCAGCAGCCGATTAGCGGGGGCTAACTCCGGGGAGCTGTTTTTT; CDR3aa: CASSRLAGANSGELFF
d_gene: TRBD1; j_gene: TRBJ1-5; v_gene: TRBV27; abundance: -; CDR3nt: TGTGCCAGCAGTTTTACAAAGGGACAGTTTTATAGCAATCAGCCCCAGCATTTT; CDR3aa: CASSFTKGQFYSNQPQHF
d_gene: -; j_gene: TRBJ1-2; v_gene: TRBV29-1; abundance: few; CDR3nt: TGCAGCGTCGCCCGGGCTAACTATGGCTACACCTTC; CDR3aa: CSVARANYGYTF
d_gene: TRBD1; j_gene: TRBJ2-1; v_gene: TRBV24-1; abundance: -; CDR3nt: TGTGCCACCAGTGACACAGGGGCCCGTTACAATGAGCAGTTCTTC; CDR3aa: CATSDTGARYNEQFF
d_gene: -; j_gene: TRBJ1-3; v_gene: TRBV2; abundance: -; CDR3nt: TGTGCCAGCTTTTACTCTGGAAACACCATATATTTT; CDR3aa: CASFYSGNTIYF
d_gene: -; j_gene: TRBJ1-4; v_gene: TRBV7-2; abundance: -; CDR3nt: TGTGCCAGCAGCACATCAGGGTTTCCTAATGAAAAACTGTTTTTT; CDR3aa: CASSTSGFPNEKLFF
d_gene: -; j_gene: TRBJ2-1; v_gene: TRBV30; abundance: few; CDR3nt: TGTGCCTCCACCCGAGGGGGTCCGGGCAATGAGCAGTTCTTC; CDR3aa: CASTRGGPGNEQFF
d_gene: -; j_gene: TRBJ2-2; v_gene: TRBV2; abundance: -; CDR3nt: TGTGCCAGCAGTGAGACGACCAGGGGCTCCGGGGAGCTGTTTTTT; CDR3aa: CASSETTRGSGELFF
d_gene: -; j_gene: TRBJ2-5; v_gene: TRBV18; abundance: -; CDR3nt: TGTGCCAGCTCACCACAACAATACAGGCCTGGGGAGACCCAGTACTTC; CDR3aa: CASSPQQYRPGETQYF
d_gene: -; j_gene: TRBJ2-1; v_gene: TRBV19; abundance: few; CDR3nt: TGTGCCAGTAGTATATGGACAGCCCTCTACAATGAGCAGTTCTTC; CDR3aa: CASSIWTALYNEQFF
d_gene: TRBD1; j_gene: TRBJ1-5; v_gene: TRBV30; abundance: -; CDR3nt: TGTGCCTGGAGTCCAGGGGGCCGTCAGCCCCAGCATTTT; CDR3aa: CAWSPGGRQPQHF
d_gene: -; j_gene: TRBJ2-3; v_gene: TRBV12-5; abundance: -; CDR3nt: TGTGCTAGTGCCTCAGGTGGTACGGATACGCAGTATTTT; CDR3aa: CASASGGTDTQYF
d_gene: -; j_gene: TRBJ1-5; v_gene: TRBV19; abundance: -; CDR3nt: TGTGCCAGTAGCTGGGAGCAAAATAGCAATCAGCCCCAGCATTTT; CDR3aa: CASSWEQNSNQPQHF
d_gene: TRBD2; j_gene: TRBJ2-5; v_gene: TRBV9; abundance: -; CDR3nt: TGTGCCAGCAGCGTAGATCGGCCTCGGGGGACTAGCGGGGTCCAAGAGACCCAGTACTTC; CDR3aa: CASSVDRPRGTSGVQETQYF
d_gene: TRBD1; j_gene: TRBJ1-5; v_gene: TRBV2; abundance: -; CDR3nt: TGTGCCAGCAGGGGGACAGGGAATATTGGGCAGCCCCAGCATTTT; CDR3aa: CASRGTGNIGQPQHF
d_gene: TRBD1; j_gene: TRBJ1-5; v_gene: TRBV27; abundance: -; CDR3nt: TGTGCCAGCAGTCAAACAGGGGGCAATCAGCCCCAGCATTTT; CDR3aa: CASSQTGGNQPQHF
d_gene: TRBD2; j_gene: TRBJ2-1; v_gene: TRBV27; abundance: once; CDR3nt: TGTGCCAGCAGTTTCGGGCAAAGCGGGACCTCCTACAATGAGCAGTTCTTC; CDR3aa: CASSFGQSGTSYNEQFF
d_gene: -; j_gene: TRBJ2-6; v_gene: TRBV6-5; abundance: -; CDR3nt: TGTGCCAGCAGTTACGAAGGCGGGACTGGGGCCAACGTCCTGACTTTC; CDR3aa: CASSYEGGTGANVLTF
d_gene: -; j_gene: TRBJ2-7; v_gene: TRBV7-3; abundance: -; CDR3nt: TGTGCCAGCAGCTTGACGGCTAACTCGGGGGAGCAGTACTTC; CDR3aa: CASSLTANSGEQYF
d_gene: -; j_gene: TRBJ2-2; v_gene: TRBV5-1; abundance: few; CDR3nt: TGCGCCAGCAGCGTAGGGACACCCGGCGGGGAGCTGTTTTTT; CDR3aa: CASSVGTPGGELFF
d_gene: TRBD2; j_gene: TRBJ2-1; v_gene: TRBV7-9; abundance: -; CDR3nt: TGTGCCAGCAGCCAGGGACTAGCGGGAGGGGCGAGGGATGAGCAGTTCTTC; CDR3aa: CASSQGLAGGARDEQFF
d_gene: -; j_gene: TRBJ1-2; v_gene: TRBV28; abundance: -; CDR3nt: TGTGCCAGCAGTTCTGGCGGAAACTATGGCTACACCTTC; CDR3aa: CASSSGGNYGYTF
d_gene: TRBD2; j_gene: TRBJ2-1; v_gene: TRBV7-2; abundance: -; CDR3nt: TGTGCCAGCAGCTCCGGACTAGGAATCGCCCGCCATGAGCAGTTCTTC; CDR3aa: CASSSGLGIARHEQFF
d_gene: -; j_gene: TRBJ1-1; v_gene: TRBV18; abundance: -; CDR3nt: TGTGCCAGCTCCAACACGGGGAGCCCGTTGAACACTGAAGCTTTCTTT; CDR3aa: CASSNTGSPLNTEAFF
d_gene: -; j_gene: TRBJ2-1; v_gene: TRBV2; abundance: -; CDR3nt: TGTGCCAGCAGTGAACGGTCTAGCATGGCCGGAGATGAGCAGTTCTTC; CDR3aa: CASSERSSMAGDEQFF
d_gene: TRBD2; j_gene: TRBJ2-1; v_gene: TRBV7-2; abundance: few; CDR3nt: TGTGCCAGCAGCTCGGGACTAGTCGGGTACAATGAGCAGTTCTTC; CDR3aa: CASSSGLVGYNEQFF
d_gene: -; j_gene: TRBJ2-1; v_gene: TRBV18; abundance: -; CDR3nt: TGTGCCAGCTCACCAAATCAGGATTCCTACAATGAGCAGTTCTTC; CDR3aa: CASSPNQDSYNEQFF
d_gene: -; j_gene: TRBJ1-4; v_gene: TRBV20-1; abundance: -; CDR3nt: TGCAGTGCGCGGAATGAAAAACTGTTTTTT; CDR3aa: CSARNEKLFF
d_gene: -; j_gene: TRBJ1-1; v_gene: TRBV28; abundance: -; CDR3nt: TGTGCCAGCAGTTTGTGGGGAGGCACTGAAGCTTTCTTT; CDR3aa: CASSLWGGTEAFF
d_gene: -; j_gene: TRBJ1-5; v_gene: TRBV21-1; abundance: -; CDR3nt: TGTGCCAGCATGTGGGGGGGTAATCAGCCCCAGCATTTT; CDR3aa: CASMWGGNQPQHF
d_gene: -; j_gene: TRBJ1-1; v_gene: TRBV27; abundance: -; CDR3nt: TGTGCCAGCAGTTTATTCCAGGGTCCTGAAGCTTTCTTT; CDR3aa: CASSLFQGPEAFF
d_gene: -; j_gene: TRBJ1-5; v_gene: TRBV7-2; abundance: -; CDR3nt: TGTGCCAGCAGCTTAGTTTCCTATCAGCCCCAGCATTTT; CDR3aa: CASSLVSYQPQHF
d_gene: -; j_gene: TRBJ1-6; v_gene: TRBV9; abundance: -; CDR3nt: TGTGCCAGCAGCGTAGCTGTGGGAGGGAATTCACCCCTCCACTTT; CDR3aa: CASSVAVGGNSPLHF
d_gene: TRBD2; j_gene: TRBJ2-2; v_gene: TRBV9; abundance: -; CDR3nt: TGTGCCAGCAGCGCCACGACTAGCGGGGGCGGGGAGCTGTTTTTT; CDR3aa: CASSATTSGGGELFF
d_gene: -; j_gene: TRBJ1-4; v_gene: TRBV7-8; abundance: -; CDR3nt: TGTGCCAGCAGCTTCCGGCAGGCTAATGAAAAACTGTTTTTT; CDR3aa: CASSFRQANEKLFF
d_gene: TRBD1; j_gene: TRBJ1-6; v_gene: TRBV3-1/TRBV3-2; abundance: -; CDR3nt: TGTGCCAGCAGCCTAAGACAGGGGTGGTCACCCCTCCACTTT; CDR3aa: CASSLRQGWSPLHF
d_gene: -; j_gene: TRBJ1-3; v_gene: TRBV5-1; abundance: -; CDR3nt: TGCGCCAGCAGCCCCAGGGACTCTGGAAACACCATATATTTT; CDR3aa: CASSPRDSGNTIYF
d_gene: TRBD2; j_gene: TRBJ2-7; v_gene: TRBV5-4; abundance: -; CDR3nt: TGTGCCAGCAGCTTACGACTAGCGGGGATTTACGAGCAGTACTTC; CDR3aa: CASSLRLAGIYEQYF
d_gene: -; j_gene: TRBJ2-7; v_gene: TRBV7-6; abundance: once; CDR3nt: TGTGCCAGCAGCTCCGACACGGGGTCCTACGAGCAGTACTTC; CDR3aa: CASSSDTGSYEQYF
d_gene: -; j_gene: TRBJ1-2; v_gene: TRBV24-1; abundance: -; CDR3nt: TGTGCCACGGGGAGCTTCTCCTATGGCTACACCTTC; CDR3aa: CATGSFSYGYTF
d_gene: TRBD2; j_gene: TRBJ2-6; v_gene: TRBV18; abundance: -; CDR3nt: TGTGCCAGCTCACCAAAGCTCACTAGCGGGAGGGCCAGTGGGGCCAACGTCCTGACTTTC; CDR3aa: CASSPKLTSGRASGANVLTF
d_gene: TRBD2; j_gene: TRBJ2-1; v_gene: TRBV5-1; abundance: once; CDR3nt: TGCGCCAGCAGCTTCCTGGGACTAGCGGCTTACAATGAGCAGTTCTTC; CDR3aa: CASSFLGLAAYNEQFF
d_gene: TRBD2; j_gene: TRBJ2-7; v_gene: TRBV27; abundance: -; CDR3nt: TGTGCCAGCAGTTTATCTGGGAGGGGTGCGGGAACTTACTACTCCTACGAGCAGTACTTC; CDR3aa: CASSLSGRGAGTYYSYEQYF
d_gene: TRBD2; j_gene: TRBJ2-1; v_gene: TRBV18; abundance: once; CDR3nt: TGTGCCAGCTCACGCAGCGGGAACAATGAGCAGTTCTTC; CDR3aa: CASSRSGNNEQFF
d_gene: -; j_gene: TRBJ1-1; v_gene: TRBV5-4; abundance: -; CDR3nt: TGTGCCAGCAGCTTGTTTGGGGCCCAAAACACTGAAGCTTTCTTT; CDR3aa: CASSLFGAQNTEAFF
d_gene: TRBD1; j_gene: TRBJ2-7; v_gene: TRBV5-4; abundance: -; CDR3nt: TGTGCCAGCAGCTTGACGACAGGGGTTGGCTACGAGCAGTACTTC; CDR3aa: CASSLTTGVGYEQYF
d_gene: -; j_gene: TRBJ2-3; v_gene: TRBV24-1; abundance: -; CDR3nt: TGTGCCACCCGCGGGACAGATACGCAGTATTTT; CDR3aa: CATRGTDTQYF
d_gene: -; j_gene: TRBJ1-1; v_gene: TRBV10-3; abundance: -; CDR3nt: TGTGCCATCAAACGGGAACTGAACACTGAAGCTTTCTTT; CDR3aa: CAIKRELNTEAFF
d_gene: -; j_gene: TRBJ2-7; v_gene: TRBV6-2/TRBV6-3; abundance: -; CDR3nt: TGTGCCAGCAGTTACTCAACCGGGAGTAGCCACGAGCAGTACTTC; CDR3aa: CASSYSTGSSHEQYF
d_gene: TRBD1; j_gene: TRBJ2-2; v_gene: TRBV19; abundance: -; CDR3nt: TGTGCCAGTAGTATGGGGGCCGCAGGGGGTAACACCGGGGAGCTGTTTTTT; CDR3aa: CASSMGAAGGNTGELFF
d_gene: -; j_gene: TRBJ2-1; v_gene: TRBV6-2/TRBV6-3; abundance: few; CDR3nt: TGTGCCAGCAGTTTTTATTTCGGTGAGCAGTTCTTC; CDR3aa: CASSFYFGEQFF
d_gene: -; j_gene: TRBJ1-3; v_gene: TRBV6-5; abundance: -; CDR3nt: TGTGCCAGCCATCACAGCAGTTCTGGAAACACCATATATTTT; CDR3aa: CASHHSSSGNTIYF
d_gene: TRBD2; j_gene: TRBJ2-1; v_gene: TRBV10-3; abundance: -; CDR3nt: TGTGCCATCAGTGAGGGGCCTAGCGGGAGTTTTATGAGGAATGAGCAGTTCTTC; CDR3aa: CAISEGPSGSFMRNEQFF
d_gene: TRBD1; j_gene: TRBJ2-7; v_gene: TRBV19; abundance: -; CDR3nt: TGTGCCAGTAGTAGATCCGGGACAGGGCCTAGCGAGCAGTACTTC; CDR3aa: CASSRSGTGPSEQYF